This T cell receptor beta chain was obtained from a study of identical twins. Notes on the study in general: Alpha sequences that were out-of-frame and twin-shared showed an excess of low generation probability. Modeled out-of-frame TCR alpha sharing in monozygotic twins fell below observed levels. Zero-insertion analyses might be partly confounded by invariant T cells like MAIT and iNKT.

About this clonotype: The target antigen is unknown.

CDR1 and CDR2 from the germline V gene are KGHSH and LQKENI. With V trimmed by 2 bases and J by 5 bases, 6 bases remained unmatched. This CDR3 comprises 15 residues. In TCRdb, the 5' RACE reads were re-called with MiXCR into one record per CDR3 protein. The sample contains fewer than 500,000 distinct CDR3 sequences, roughly an eighth of which appear only once. This sample was also put to use in a study of yellow fever vaccine responses in identical twins.

Sequencing used CD4+ T cells sorted from blood. This sequence joins TRBV18 and TRBJ2-7; 10 nucleotides match TRBD1. The sequence came from a woman aged 18-30 years in good health. CDR3 coding DNA: TGTGCCAGCTCACCATCCGGGACAGGGGTCCACGAGCAGTACTTC. This sequence encodes CASSPSGTGVHEQYF.